This T cell receptor beta chain was sequenced in a study of a mutant IDH1 vaccine in newly diagnosed glioma. Overall study: Before enrollment, patients got radiotherapy alone, temozolomide alone, or mostly the combination.

Note on this clone: As yet, its antigen is unknown.

Sequencing was performed with immunoSEQ multiplex PCR; in TCRdb, only in-frame clones are kept and a portion is missing. The data show 30,000 to 45,000 clones, 70% to 80% seen once. This CDR3 is 13 amino acids long. V was shortened by 2 bases and J by 7 bases, with 9 bases between the two germline ends. Germline CDR1 MNHNS, CDR2 SASEGT. As to time point: week 5, during vaccination. One vaccine dose held 300 ug of mutant IDH1 20-mer peptide and came with topical imiquimod. V gene TRBV6-1 combines with J gene TRBJ1-5; maybe TRBD1 (5 bases). The sequence was obtained from a man aged 35 to 55 with glioma. This material consisted of PBMCs, taken from a glioma patient whose treatment included an IDH1 peptide vaccine. The chain's CDR3 is CASSERGGQPQHF. The CDR3 coding sequence is TGTGCCAGCAGTGAAAGGGGCGGGCAGCCCCAGCATTTT.